The 8 T cell receptor beta chains in this list originate from one sample, sequenced in a study of T cells in women clearing cervical HPV infection (dated 2018 in TCRdb). Libraries were prepared through the immunoSEQ multiplex PCR assay. This is the immuneACCESS table as TCRdb keeps it, with only in-frame sequences that have V and J called. A part of the clones is gone; compared with another copy, unresolved V genes explain less than half, and the rest is unexplained. The sample's table covers approximately 23,000 clones. The leading ten clones occupy more than 10% of the sample. Sequenced material: blood buffy coat. The origin of the receptors is a woman between 18 and 70 years old with a cervical HPV16 infection that either progressed to CIN3+ or cleared (not recorded which).

Concerning this clone: Read coverage stops 3 residues before the CDR3 terminus; the germline J gene supplies the remainder. V is TRBV5-1 and J is TRBJ2-1, with D possibly being TRBD1 or TRBD2 (5 bases each). V lost 4 bases and J 0 bases, leaving 11 bases between the germline ends. Germline V gene sequence: CDR1 SGHRS, CDR2 YFSETQ. This CDR3 has 15 amino acids. Partial CDR3 DNA: TGCGCCAGCAGCGACCCAGGGAGCTCCTACAATGAG. It encodes CASSDPGSSYNE. The CDR3 in full is CASSDPGSSYNEQFF. The variable domain in full, completed from reference TRBV5-1 and TRBJ2-1, reads KAGVTQTPRYLIKTRGQQVTLSCSPISGHRSVSWYQQTPGQGLQFLFEYFSETQRNKGNFPGRFSGRQFSNSRSEMNVSTLELGDSALYLCASSDPGSSYNEQFFGPGTRLTVL.

As concerns this clone: From the germline J gene comes the end of the CDR3, since the read stops 3 residues before it. The chain carries TRBV2 and TRBJ2-5, with 10 positions matching TRBD2. CDR1 is SNHLY and CDR2 is FYNNEI in the germline V gene. V lost 4 bases and J lost 4; bases outside the gene matches: 9. The CDR3 is 16 amino acids. The CDR3 reads CASSVGSGGWGETQYF. The CDR3 bases that were read are TGTGCCAGCAGTGTTGGTAGCGGGGGGTGGGGAGAGACC.

To note about this clone: The read is 3 residues too short to cover the CDR3 end, so that end is filled in from the germline J gene. The V gene is TRBV5-5, the J gene TRBJ1-4; TRBD1 is a possible D gene (5 bases). V dropped 4 bases and J dropped 0 bases, with 10 bases sitting between them. The CDR3 consists of 15 residues. CDR1 is SGHKS, CDR2 YYEKEE, per germline (reference sequence). The covered CDR3 bases are TGTGCCAGCAGCGAAGGGGTGGCAACTAATGAAAAA. Its translation: CASSEGVATNEK. The complete CDR3 reads CASSEGVATNEKLFF.

As regards this clone: The read terminates 3 residues before the CDR3 end, so the remaining end is supplied by the germline J gene. This rearrangement joins TRBV19 to TRBJ2-2; 7 positions agree with TRBD1. Germline CDR1 reads LNHDA; CDR2 reads SQIVND (reference sequence). This CDR3 has 16 residues. CDR3 DNA (partial): TGTGCCAGTCAACAGGGGTCAGGGTCCGGGGCCAACGTG. As protein: CASQQGSGSGANV. The entire CDR3 protein is CASQQGSGSGANVLFF.

A remark on this clone: Read coverage stops 3 residues before the CDR3 terminus; the germline J gene supplies the remainder. This chain links TRBV11-2 with TRBJ1-2; TRBD1 aligns across 7 bases. CDR3 length: 15 amino acids. The germline gives CDR1 SGHAT, CDR2 FQNNGV. This chain's CDR3 is CASSLIRDSSYDYTF. The covered CDR3 bases are TGTGCCAGCAGCTTAATTAGGGACAGCTCCTACGAC.

Remarks on this clone: The CDR3 end lies 3 residues beyond the end of the read and is filled in from the germline J gene. This sequence joins TRBV6-1 and TRBJ2-2, with D possibly TRBD1 on 5 matching bases. This CDR3 has 16 residues. Germline-derived CDR1 and CDR2 are MNHNS and SASEGT. CDR3 DNA (partial): TGTGCCAGCAGTGTATCAAGGGCTTTTGGGGCCAACGTG. Its translation is CASSVSRAFGANV. The full CDR3 reads CASSVSRAFGANVLFF.

With respect to this clone: With the read ending 3 residues before the CDR3 end, the germline J gene is used to fill in that end. This rearrangement joins TRBV7-9 to TRBJ2-7; D is uncertain. The CDR3 is made up of 12 amino acids. V shed 7 bases and J shed 3 bases, with 10 bases lying between them. Germline CDR1 and CDR2: SEHNR and FQNEAQ (reference sequence). The sequenced part of the CDR3 DNA is TGTGCCAGCACCCGTCTCGTCTACGAG. Protein sequence: CASTRLVYE. The whole CDR3 protein is CASTRLVYEQYF.

This clone is identified as medium-sized from frequency. Coverage ceases 3 residues before the CDR3 finishes, and the germline J gene fills in the end. This rearrangement joins TRBV4-2 to TRBJ2-2, with TRBD1 identical over 10 bases. The CDR3 has 20 amino acids. Germline CDR1 LGHNA, CDR2 YNFKEQ. V shed 4 bases and J 7 bases; nucleotides not matched to a gene: 21. The CDR3 here is CASSPTDLLFGQGDNGELFF. The part of the CDR3 DNA that was read is TGTGCCAGCAGCCCTACCGATTTACTCTTTGGACAGGGGGATAACGGGGAG.